This is a list of T cell receptor beta chains from one sample in a study of blood T cell repertoires in COVID-19. Repertoires were generated with immunoSEQ multiplex PCR, while TCRdb's copy carries only in-frame clones and drops some. The sample has about 190,000 clones, about 83% seen once. The material sequenced was PBMCs or T cells enriched from blood (not recorded which). Receptors originate from a man aged 40-49 years with acute COVID-19. Each CDR3 is given with its conserved first and last residue. Fields, in order: D gene, clone size, V gene, J gene, CDR3 DNA, CDR3 protein. The D gene is left open where the match is weak. The listing skips clone size in some rows; elsewhere it reads once, few, many or a size class.

D: -
size: -
V: TRBV7-2
J: TRBJ2-1
DNA: TGTGCCAGCAGCTTGAGCGGAAAGTACAATGAGCAGTTCTTC
CDR3: CASSLSGKYNEQFF

D: TRBD1
size: -
V: TRBV27
J: TRBJ2-7
DNA: TGTGCCAGCAGATCTGGGGACAGTATAGGCCTGAACGAGCAGTACTTC
CDR3: CASRSGDSIGLNEQYF

D: -
size: -
V: TRBV7-3
J: TRBJ2-2
DNA: TGTGCCAGCAGCTTTGCAGGGGCCGGGAACACCGGGGAGCTGTTTTTT
CDR3: CASSFAGAGNTGELFF

D: TRBD1
size: -
V: TRBV28
J: TRBJ2-5
DNA: TGTGCCAGCATGCTCCCAGGGACAGGGTTAAAGACCCAGTACTTC
CDR3: CASMLPGTGLKTQYF

D: -
size: -
V: TRBV19
J: TRBJ2-1
DNA: TGTGCCAGTAGCTGGAACAGGGACAATGAGCAGTTCTTC
CDR3: CASSWNRDNEQFF

D: -
size: -
V: TRBV4-2
J: TRBJ1-4
DNA: TGTGCCAGCAGCCAAGAGTTCGGGGAAGCGGAAAAACTGTTTTTT
CDR3: CASSQEFGEAEKLFF

D: -
size: -
V: TRBV7-7
J: TRBJ2-5
DNA: TGTGCTAGCAGCTTAGGTCTCTCTCGGGAGTCCGAAGAGACCCAGTACTTC
CDR3: CASSLGLSRESEETQYF

D: -
size: -
V: TRBV7-9
J: TRBJ2-3
DNA: TGTGCCAGCAGCTTATTCGGGGATGAGGCGCAGTATTTT
CDR3: CASSLFGDEAQYF

D: -
size: -
V: TRBV5-4
J: TRBJ2-1
DNA: TGTGCCAGCAGCTTCATGATCCAGGGGAGGGATGAGCAGTTCTTC
CDR3: CASSFMIQGRDEQFF

D: -
size: -
V: TRBV27
J: TRBJ2-7
DNA: TGTGCCAGCAGTTTAGGCAGGGCTCGGGAGCAGTACTTC
CDR3: CASSLGRAREQYF

D: TRBD2
size: -
V: TRBV28
J: TRBJ2-1
DNA: TGTGCCAGCCGTCCCCACCAGGGACTAGCGGGAGACAATGAGCAGTTCTTC
CDR3: CASRPHQGLAGDNEQFF

D: TRBD2
size: once
V: TRBV29-1
J: TRBJ2-5
DNA: TGCAGCGTGAGCGGGAGGGCCGCCGAGACCCAGTACTTC
CDR3: CSVSGRAAETQYF

D: -
size: few
V: TRBV6-5
J: TRBJ2-2
DNA: TGTGCCAGCAGTTATGGGGCGGAACCGAACACCGGGGAGCTGTTTTTT
CDR3: CASSYGAEPNTGELFF

D: -
size: -
V: TRBV19
J: TRBJ1-1
DNA: TGTGCCAGTAGTGTAGGGCCGAGGGAGACTGAAGCTTTCTTT
CDR3: CASSVGPRETEAFF

D: TRBD1
size: -
V: TRBV28
J: TRBJ1-2
DNA: TGTGCCAGCAGTCTCGGGACAGGGGATTCCGGCTACACCTTC
CDR3: CASSLGTGDSGYTF

D: -
size: -
V: TRBV11-3
J: TRBJ2-4
DNA: TGTGCCAGCAGCTCCCACGCGGGGAAGTGCCCTCTAGCCAAAAACATTCAGTACTTC
CDR3: CASSSHAGKCPLAKNIQYF

D: TRBD1
size: -
V: TRBV7-9
J: TRBJ1-5
DNA: TGTGCCAGCAGCTTAGGGGACAGGGGTAGCAATCAGCCCCAGCATTTT
CDR3: CASSLGDRGSNQPQHF

D: TRBD1
size: -
V: TRBV6-5
J: TRBJ1-5
DNA: TGTGCCAGCAGTCCCACAGGGGACGGTCAGCCCCAGCATTTT
CDR3: CASSPTGDGQPQHF

D: TRBD1
size: once
V: TRBV6-6
J: TRBJ2-1
DNA: TGTGCCAGCAGTTACTCTGGACAGGGCGCCAATGAGCAGTTCTTC
CDR3: CASSYSGQGANEQFF

D: -
size: -
V: TRBV5-1
J: TRBJ2-3
DNA: TGCGCCAGCAGCTTTAGTAGGAGACGCACAGATACGCAGTATTTT
CDR3: CASSFSRRRTDTQYF

D: TRBD1
size: -
V: TRBV27
J: TRBJ2-7
DNA: TGTGCCAGCAGTTTTTCGGGACAGGGGATCGAGCAGTACTTC
CDR3: CASSFSGQGIEQYF

D: -
size: once
V: TRBV10-3
J: TRBJ2-5
DNA: TGTGCCGCCGCTCTAAGCAAAAATCAAGAGACCCAGTACTTC
CDR3: CAAALSKNQETQYF

D: -
size: -
V: TRBV7-9
J: TRBJ1-5
DNA: TGTGCCAGCAGCTTAGAAGGGCGGGGGAATCAGCCCCAGCATTTT
CDR3: CASSLEGRGNQPQHF

D: TRBD2
size: -
V: TRBV7-3
J: TRBJ2-1
DNA: TGTGCCAGCAGCCCCACGGGAGGCCCCTACAATGAGCAGTTCTTC
CDR3: CASSPTGGPYNEQFF

D: -
size: -
V: TRBV7-9
J: TRBJ1-6
DNA: TGTGCCAGCAGCTTAAGTGACAGACCCCTCCACTTT
CDR3: CASSLSDRPLHF

D: -
size: -
V: TRBV30
J: TRBJ1-6
DNA: TGTGCCTGGAGTGTAGAGGCAGGAGGATCACCCCTCCACTTT
CDR3: CAWSVEAGGSPLHF

D: TRBD2
size: -
V: TRBV27
J: TRBJ2-1
DNA: TGTGCCAGCAGACCCGGACTAGCGGGAGGCAATGAGCAGTTCTTC
CDR3: CASRPGLAGGNEQFF

D: TRBD1
size: once
V: TRBV27
J: TRBJ1-2
DNA: TGTGCCAGCAGTTTAGGGACAGGGGGCGCCCATGGCTACACCTTC
CDR3: CASSLGTGGAHGYTF

D: -
size: -
V: TRBV20-1
J: TRBJ2-1
DNA: TGCAGTGCTAGTAAGGCGGAAGCCTACAATGAGCAGTTCTTC
CDR3: CSASKAEAYNEQFF

D: TRBD2
size: once
V: TRBV27
J: TRBJ2-3
DNA: TGTGCCAGCAGTTGGGGTTTCGGTAGCGGGAGAACAGATACGCAGTATTTT
CDR3: CASSWGFGSGRTDTQYF

D: -
size: -
V: TRBV4-1
J: TRBJ1-4
DNA: TGCGCCAGCAGCCAAGTGTACGTTATCAGAACTAATGAAAAACTGTTTTTT
CDR3: CASSQVYVIRTNEKLFF

D: TRBD1
size: -
V: TRBV27
J: TRBJ1-3
DNA: TGTGCCAGCAGTCCTATATACAGGGGAGTAACGTCTGGAAACACCATATATTTT
CDR3: CASSPIYRGVTSGNTIYF

D: -
size: -
V: TRBV25-1
J: TRBJ1-1
DNA: TGTGCCAGCAGTGGGCCCTTCGCTGAAGCTTTCTTT
CDR3: CASSGPFAEAFF

D: -
size: -
V: TRBV4-3
J: TRBJ1-2
DNA: TGCGCCAGCAGCCAAGTCCCCCCAGGGGACGATGGCTACACCTTC
CDR3: CASSQVPPGDDGYTF

D: -
size: -
V: TRBV20-1
J: TRBJ1-4
DNA: TGCAGTGGAGGGTTACGCGAAAAACTGTTTTTT
CDR3: CSGGLREKLFF

D: TRBD1
size: -
V: TRBV6-5
J: TRBJ2-7
DNA: TGTGCCAGCAGTTCGTCCGGGACAGCGACCTCCTACGAGCAGTACTTC
CDR3: CASSSSGTATSYEQYF

D: -
size: -
V: TRBV9
J: TRBJ2-1
DNA: TGTGCCAGCAGCGTTGGGGCTAGCTCCTACAATGAGCAGTTCTTC
CDR3: CASSVGASSYNEQFF

D: TRBD1
size: -
V: TRBV5-4
J: TRBJ2-2
DNA: TGTGCCAGCAGCCAGGACAGGGTAAACACCGGGGAGCTGTTTTTT
CDR3: CASSQDRVNTGELFF

D: -
size: -
V: TRBV6-5
J: TRBJ1-6
DNA: TGTGCCAGCAGTTCCGCGGGGCGGAGGAATTCACCCCTCCACTTT
CDR3: CASSSAGRRNSPLHF

D: -
size: -
V: TRBV3-1/TRBV3-2
J: TRBJ2-1
DNA: TGTGCCAGCAGCCAAGACCGACAGAGCAATGAGCAGTTCTTC
CDR3: CASSQDRQSNEQFF

D: TRBD1
size: -
V: TRBV5-1
J: TRBJ1-4
DNA: TGCGCCAGCACACCGACAGGGGAAGGTAATGAAAAACTGTTTTTT
CDR3: CASTPTGEGNEKLFF

D: TRBD1
size: -
V: TRBV29-1
J: TRBJ1-4
DNA: TGCAGCGTAGGCGGGACAGGGAATGAAAAACTGTTTTTT
CDR3: CSVGGTGNEKLFF

D: TRBD1
size: -
V: TRBV4-1
J: TRBJ1-5
DNA: TGCGCCAGCAGCCAAAGAATAAGACAGGGCGAATCTTTTCAGCCCCAGCATTTT
CDR3: CASSQRIRQGESFQPQHF